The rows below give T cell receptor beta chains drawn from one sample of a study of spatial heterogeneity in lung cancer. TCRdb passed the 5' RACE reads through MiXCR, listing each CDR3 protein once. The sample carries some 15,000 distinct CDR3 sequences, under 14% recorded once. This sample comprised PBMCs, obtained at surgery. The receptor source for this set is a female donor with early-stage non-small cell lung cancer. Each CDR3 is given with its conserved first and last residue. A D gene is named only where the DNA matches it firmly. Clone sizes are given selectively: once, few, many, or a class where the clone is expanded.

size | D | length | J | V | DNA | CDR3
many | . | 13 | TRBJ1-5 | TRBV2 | TGTGCCAGCAGTTTGACGGAGTACACGCCCCAGCATTTT | CASSLTEYTPQHF
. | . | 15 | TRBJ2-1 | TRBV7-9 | TGTGCCAGCAGCCTCAGGGGGACTACCGGGGATGAGCAGTTCTTC | CASSLRGTTGDEQFF
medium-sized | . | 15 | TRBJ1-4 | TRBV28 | TGTGCCAGCAGTTTACTACAGGGTGGGGGGGAAAAACTGTTTTTT | CASSLLQGGGEKLFF
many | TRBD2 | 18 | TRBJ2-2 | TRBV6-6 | TGTGCCAGCAGTTACTCCCTGACTAGCGGGGTATACACCGGGGAGCTGTTTTTT | CASSYSLTSGVYTGELFF
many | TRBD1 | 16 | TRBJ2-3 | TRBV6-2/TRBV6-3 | TGTGCCAGCAGTGGCCATGAGACAGGGAGCACAGATACGCAGTATTTT | CASSGHETGSTDTQYF
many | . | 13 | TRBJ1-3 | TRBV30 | TGTGCCTGGAGTTGGGCAGGAGCTAGCACCATATATTTT | CAWSWAGASTIYF
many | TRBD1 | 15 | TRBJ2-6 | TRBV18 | TGTGCCAGCTCACGGACAGGGGCTGGGGCCAACGTCCTGACTTTC | CASSRTGAGANVLTF
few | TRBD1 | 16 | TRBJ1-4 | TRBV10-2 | TGCGCCAGCAGTGAGCCGGGCAGGGGGGCTAATGAAAAACTGTTTTTT | CASSEPGRGANEKLFF
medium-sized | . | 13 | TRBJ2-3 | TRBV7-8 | TGTGCCAGCAGCTTAGCGAGTCTAGCTATGCAGTATTTT | CASSLASLAMQYF
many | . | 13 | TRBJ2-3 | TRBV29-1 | TGCAGCGTTGTGGAGCGGGGCACAGATACGCAGTATTTT | CSVVERGTDTQYF
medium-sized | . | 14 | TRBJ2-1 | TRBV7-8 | TGTGCCAGCAGCTTAAGGGCCAGTTACAATGAGCAGTTCTTC | CASSLRASYNEQFF
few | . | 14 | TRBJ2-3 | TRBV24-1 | TGTGCCACCACCGCAGGCGGGGGCCGAGATACGCAGTATTTT | CATTAGGGRDTQYF
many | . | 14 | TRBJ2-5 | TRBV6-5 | TGTGCCAGCAGCCCCGCGGGGTGGGGAGAGACCCAGTACTTC | CASSPAGWGETQYF
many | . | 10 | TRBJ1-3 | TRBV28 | TGTGCCAGCTCAGGAAACACCATATATTTT | CASSGNTIYF
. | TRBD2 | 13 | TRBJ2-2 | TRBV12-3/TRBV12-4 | TGTGCCATCCGCGGGGGGGCGACCGGGGAGCTGTTTTTT | CAIRGGATGELFF
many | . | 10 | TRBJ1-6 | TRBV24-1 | TGTGCCACCAGTGCCACGACCCTCCACTTT | CATSATTLHF
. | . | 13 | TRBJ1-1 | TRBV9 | TGTGCCAGCAGCGTGCTACAGTACACTGAAGCTTTCTTT | CASSVLQYTEAFF
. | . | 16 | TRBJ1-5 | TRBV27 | TGTGCCAGCAGTTTATGGGGGGGGTTTAGCAATCAGCCCCAGCATTTT | CASSLWGGFSNQPQHF
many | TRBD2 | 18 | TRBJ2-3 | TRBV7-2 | TGTGCCAGCAGCTCCCCCTTCTCTAGCGGGGGGGGCACAGATACGCAGTATTTT | CASSSPFSSGGGTDTQYF
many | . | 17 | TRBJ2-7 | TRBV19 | TGTGCCAGTAAACGTCCAGTTCTCAAGGGGGGGAACTACGAGCAGTACTTC | CASKRPVLKGGNYEQYF
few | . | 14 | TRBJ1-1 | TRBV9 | TGTGCCAGCAGCGTCTCCTGGATGAACACTGAAGCTTTCTTT | CASSVSWMNTEAFF
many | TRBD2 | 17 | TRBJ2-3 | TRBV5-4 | TGTGCCAGCAGACCCGGGACTAGCGGGGGGGCCGCAGATACGCAGTATTTT | CASRPGTSGGAADTQYF
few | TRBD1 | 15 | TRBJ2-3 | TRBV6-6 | TGTGCCAGCAGTTACTTGGGACAGCTCGCAGATACGCAGTATTTT | CASSYLGQLADTQYF
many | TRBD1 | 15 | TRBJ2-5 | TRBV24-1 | TGTGCCACCAGTGACCCCGGGACAGGTGAAGAGACCCAGTACTTC | CATSDPGTGEETQYF
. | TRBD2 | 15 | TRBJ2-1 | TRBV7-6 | TGTGCCAGCAGCTTAGCCAGCGGGGGGAGGAATGAGCAGTTCTTC | CASSLASGGRNEQFF
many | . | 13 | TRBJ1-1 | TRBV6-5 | TGTGCCAGCAGTTCAGGGGAGAGCACTGAAGCTTTCTTT | CASSSGESTEAFF
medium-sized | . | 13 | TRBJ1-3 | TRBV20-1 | TGCAGTGCTAGAGACGCTACCGGAAACACCATATATTTT | CSARDATGNTIYF
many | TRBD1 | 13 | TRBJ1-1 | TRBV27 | TGTGCCAGCAGTTTATGGCCCAGGGGGTACGCTTTCTTT | CASSLWPRGYAFF
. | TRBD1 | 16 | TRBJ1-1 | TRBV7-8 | TGTGCCAGCAGCGGGGACAGGGGACGATTATGGACTGAAGCTTTCTTT | CASSGDRGRLWTEAFF
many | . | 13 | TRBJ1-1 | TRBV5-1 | TGCGCCAGCAGCTTGTACCAATCCACTGAAGCTTTCTTT | CASSLYQSTEAFF
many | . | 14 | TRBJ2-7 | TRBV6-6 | TGTGCCAGCAGTAATACAGGGATCAGCTACGAGCAGTACTTC | CASSNTGISYEQYF
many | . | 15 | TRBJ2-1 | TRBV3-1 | TGTGCCAGCAGCGCCGCACTTAGCACCTACAATGAGCAGTTCTTC | CASSAALSTYNEQFF
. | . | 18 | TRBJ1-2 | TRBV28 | TGTGCCAGCTACCGAACGGGGGCCCCCCAGCCTGTAGGCTATGGCTACACCTTC | CASYRTGAPQPVGYGYTF
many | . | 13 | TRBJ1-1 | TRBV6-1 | TGTGCCATCCTCCATTCCTCGAACACTGAAGCTTTCTTT | CAILHSSNTEAFF
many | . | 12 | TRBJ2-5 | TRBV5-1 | TGCGCCAGCGGGGGGGCCGGAGAGACCCAGTACTTC | CASGGAGETQYF